The TCR beta chain described here comes from a study of cytomegalovirus exposure and HLA in healthy donors. The overall study: In a previous analysis, 117 million unique TCR beta sequences were found from 150 million to 200 million T cells.

The study, taken as a whole, reports: TCR beta sequences numbering 15,000 to 20,000 were associated with HLA alleles at 0.05 false discovery rate in a later analysis.

Turning to this clone: Its antigen is unknown.

The PCR used 60 Vbeta and 13 Jbeta primers. Assay: immunoSEQ multiplex PCR; the TCRdb copy retains only in-frame clones and omits some. Of some 180,000 clones listed, approximately 70% were seen once; the top ten hold less than 2%. The germline CDR1 and CDR2 sequences are SNHLY and FYNNEI. Trimming took 6 bases from V and 2 from J; bases not matched to a gene: 2. This CDR3 is 14 amino acids long. This sequence joins TRBV2 and TRBJ1-4; 8 bases agree with TRBD1. This sequence originates from a woman aged 25 to 39 in good health and CMV-seronegative. Sequencing input: PBMCs. The CDR3 region is CASRRQGTNEKLFF. CDR3 bases: TGTGCCAGCAGGCGACAGGGGACTAATGAAAAACTGTTTTTT.